The 5 T cell receptor beta chains given below trace back to one sample, sequenced in a study of response to subunit inactivated influenza vaccine. TCRdb ran MiXCR on the RT-PCR reads and lists one entry per CDR3 protein. The table has more than 200,000 distinct CDR3 sequences, 9% to 15% seen once. Sequencing used non-naive T cells sorted from PBMCs, obtained approximately 15 days before vaccination. Source of these receptors: a man in his fifties who received an inactivated influenza vaccine.

The table lists this clonotype with many counts. This chain connects TRBV12-3 or TRBV12-4 to TRBJ2-3; TRBD2 might be the D (6 bases). The CDR3 sequence is 15 residues long. Deletions cut 3 bases from V and 3 bases from J, with 13 bases between. In nucleotides, the CDR3 is TGTGCCAGCAGTTTTGTAGCGGTAGGGACAGATACGCAGTATTTT. Amino acids: CASSFVAVGTDTQYF.

This sequence joins TRBV18 and TRBJ1-1; the D gene is possibly TRBD1 (6 bases). Per the germline V gene, CDR1 is KGHSH and CDR2 is LQKENI. The CDR3 runs to 14 residues. V dropped 3 bases and J dropped 7 bases, with 15 bases sitting between them. CDR3 bases: TGTGCCAGCTCACCTGAGACAGGAGGAATTGAAGCTTTCTTT. Translated: CASSPETGGIEAFF. Full variable domain (remainder filled in from reference TRBV18 and TRBJ1-1): NAGVMQNPRHLVRRRGQEARLRCSPMKGHSHVYWYRQLPEEGLKFMVYLQKENIIDESGMPKERFSAEFPKEGPSILRIQQVVRGDSAAYFCASSPETGGIEAFFGQGTRLTVV.

The sample holds many counts of this clonotype. This chain's CDR3 is CASRTGTDLSNQPQHF. CDR3 DNA: TGTGCCAGCAGGACCGGGACAGATCTTAGCAATCAGCCCCAGCATTTT. This chain uses TRBV6-2 or TRBV6-3 with TRBJ1-5; 7 bases fit TRBD1. This CDR3 has 16 residues. After removal of 6 bases from V and 0 bases from J, the junction contained 8 bases not matched to a gene. Looked up from germline, CDR1 is MNHEY and CDR2 is SVGEGT.

The J gene is TRBJ2-5, the V gene TRBV18; tentatively, D is TRBD1 (5 bases). Trimming shortened V by 2 bases and J by 2 bases, and 6 bases separated the two germline ends. The CDR3 extends over 13 amino acids. CDR1 KGHSH and CDR2 LQKENI come from the germline V gene. CDR3 loop: CASSPRGQETQYF. For the CDR3, the DNA is TGTGCCAGCTCACCAAGGGGACAAGAGACCCAGTACTTC.

This clonotype was detected only a few times. The gene calls are TRBV7-2 and TRBJ1-1, with D hard to call. The CDR3 length is 13 residues. Germline V gene lookup returns CDR1 SGHTA and CDR2 FQGNSA. Trimming pared 1 base from V and 5 bases from J, leaving 8 bases between. The CDR3 sequence is CASSLDRETEAFF. CDR3 in DNA: TGTGCCAGCAGCTTAGACCGAGAAACTGAAGCTTTCTTT.